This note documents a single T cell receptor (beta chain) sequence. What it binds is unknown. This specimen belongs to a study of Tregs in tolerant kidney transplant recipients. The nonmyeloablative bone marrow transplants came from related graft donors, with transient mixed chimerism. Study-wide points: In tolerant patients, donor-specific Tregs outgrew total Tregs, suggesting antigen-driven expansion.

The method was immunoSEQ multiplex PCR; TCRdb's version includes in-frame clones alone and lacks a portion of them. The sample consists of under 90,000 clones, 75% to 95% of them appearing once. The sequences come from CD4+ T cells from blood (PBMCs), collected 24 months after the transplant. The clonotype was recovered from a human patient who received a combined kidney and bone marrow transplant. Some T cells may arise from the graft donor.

This CDR3 is CAWRPLGEFPGELFF. Written as DNA, the CDR3 is TGTGCCTGGAGACCATTAGGGGAATTCCCCGGGGAGCTGTTTTTT. This rearrangement joins TRBV30 to TRBJ2-2; possibly TRBD1 for D (5 bases). Germline values: CDR1 GTSNPN, CDR2 SVGIG (reference sequence). Trimming pared 3 bases from V and 6 bases from J, leaving 17 bases between. This CDR3 contains 15 residues.